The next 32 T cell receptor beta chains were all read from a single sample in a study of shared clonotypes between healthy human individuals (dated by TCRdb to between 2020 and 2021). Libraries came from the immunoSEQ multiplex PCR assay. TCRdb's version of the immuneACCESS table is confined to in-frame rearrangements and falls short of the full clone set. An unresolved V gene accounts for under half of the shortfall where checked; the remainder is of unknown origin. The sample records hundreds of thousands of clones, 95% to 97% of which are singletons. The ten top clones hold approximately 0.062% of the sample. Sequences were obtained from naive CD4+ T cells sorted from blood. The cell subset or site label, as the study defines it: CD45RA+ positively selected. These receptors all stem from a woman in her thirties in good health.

In nucleotides, the CDR3 is TGCGCCAGCGGCCCTCCGGGGCTCGTCGAGCGGGGACTTAGCACAGATACGCAGTATTTT. Protein product: CASGPPGLVERGLSTDTQYF. The chain couples TRBV5-1 to TRBJ2-3; 7 bases fit TRBD2. The J segment lost 0 bases and the V segment lost 7 bases, leaving 23 bases of the junction unmatched. The length of the CDR3 is 20 residues. The germline V gene encodes CDR1 SGHRS and CDR2 YFSETQ.

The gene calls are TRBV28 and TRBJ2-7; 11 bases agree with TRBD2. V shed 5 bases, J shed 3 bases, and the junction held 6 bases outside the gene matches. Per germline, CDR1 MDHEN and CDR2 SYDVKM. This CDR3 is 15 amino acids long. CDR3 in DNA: TGTGCCAGCAGTCCTAGGACTAGCGGGTACTACGAGCAGTACTTC. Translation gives CASSPRTSGYYEQYF.

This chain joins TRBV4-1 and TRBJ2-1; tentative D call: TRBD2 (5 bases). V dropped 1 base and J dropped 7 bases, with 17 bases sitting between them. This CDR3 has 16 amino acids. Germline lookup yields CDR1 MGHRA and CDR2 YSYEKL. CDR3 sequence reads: CASSQVLSVGGNEQFF. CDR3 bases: TGCGCCAGCAGCCAAGTCCTTAGCGTTGGTGGGAATGAGCAGTTCTTC.

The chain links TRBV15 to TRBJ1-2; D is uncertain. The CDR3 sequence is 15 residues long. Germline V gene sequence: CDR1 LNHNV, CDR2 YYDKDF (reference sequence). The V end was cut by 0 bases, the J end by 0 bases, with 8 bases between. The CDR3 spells CATSRELTANYGYTF. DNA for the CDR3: TGTGCCACCAGCAGAGAGCTGACGGCTAACTATGGCTACACCTTC.

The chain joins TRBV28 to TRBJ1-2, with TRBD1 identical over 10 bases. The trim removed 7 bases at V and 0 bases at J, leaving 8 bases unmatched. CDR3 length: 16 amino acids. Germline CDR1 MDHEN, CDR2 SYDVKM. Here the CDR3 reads CASTPGQGPPNYGYTF. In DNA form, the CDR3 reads TGTGCCAGCACCCCGGGACAGGGGCCCCCTAACTATGGCTACACCTTC.

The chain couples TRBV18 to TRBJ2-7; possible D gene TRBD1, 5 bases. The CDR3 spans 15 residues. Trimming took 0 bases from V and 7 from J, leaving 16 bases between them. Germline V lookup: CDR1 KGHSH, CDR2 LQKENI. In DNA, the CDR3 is TGTGCCAGCTCACCACCGGTGCACAGGCAAAAGGAGCAGTACTTC. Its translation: CASSPPVHRQKEQYF. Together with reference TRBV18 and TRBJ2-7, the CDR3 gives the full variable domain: NAGVMQNPRHLVRRRGQEARLRCSPMKGHSHVYWYRQLPEEGLKFMVYLQKENIIDESGMPKERFSAEFPKEGPSILRIQQVVRGDSAAYFCASSPPVHRQKEQYFGPGTRLTVT.

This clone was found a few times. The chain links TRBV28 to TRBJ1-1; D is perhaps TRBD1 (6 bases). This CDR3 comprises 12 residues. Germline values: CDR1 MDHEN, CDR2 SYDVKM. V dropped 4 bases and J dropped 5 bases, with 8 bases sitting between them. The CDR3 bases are TGTGCCAGCAGTTCAGGGGTGACTGAAGCTTTCTTT. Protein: CASSSGVTEAFF.

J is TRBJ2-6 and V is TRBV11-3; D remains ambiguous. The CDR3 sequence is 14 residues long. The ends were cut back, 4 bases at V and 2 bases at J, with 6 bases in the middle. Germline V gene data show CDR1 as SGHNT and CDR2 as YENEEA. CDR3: CASSSGTGANVLTF. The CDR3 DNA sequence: TGTGCCAGCAGCTCAGGAACTGGGGCCAACGTCCTGACTTTC.

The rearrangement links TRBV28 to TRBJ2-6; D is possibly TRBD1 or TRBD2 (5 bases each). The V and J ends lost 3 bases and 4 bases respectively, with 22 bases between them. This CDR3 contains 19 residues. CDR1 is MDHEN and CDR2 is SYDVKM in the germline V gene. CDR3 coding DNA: TGTGCCAGCAGTTTCAGAGGGGTAGGAAATGGGGGAGGGGCCAACGTCCTGACTTTC. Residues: CASSFRGVGNGGGANVLTF.

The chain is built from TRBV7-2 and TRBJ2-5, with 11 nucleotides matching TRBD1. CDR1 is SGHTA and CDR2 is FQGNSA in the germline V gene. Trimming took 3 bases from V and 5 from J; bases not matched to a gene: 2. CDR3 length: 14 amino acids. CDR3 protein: CASSFGTGGETQYF. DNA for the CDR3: TGTGCCAGCAGCTTCGGGACAGGGGGGGAGACCCAGTACTTC. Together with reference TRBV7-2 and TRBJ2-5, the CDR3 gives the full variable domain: GAGVSQSPSNKVTEKGKDVELRCDPISGHTALYWYRQSLGQGLEFLIYFQGNSAPDKSGLPSDRFSAERTGGSVSTLTIQRTQQEDSAVYLCASSFGTGGETQYFGPGTRLLVL.

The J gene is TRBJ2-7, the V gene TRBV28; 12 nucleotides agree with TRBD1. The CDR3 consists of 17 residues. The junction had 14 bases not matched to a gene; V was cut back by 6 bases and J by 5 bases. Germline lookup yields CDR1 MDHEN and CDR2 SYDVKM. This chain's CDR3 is CASSSYSGQGAVNEQYF. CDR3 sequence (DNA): TGTGCCAGCAGCTCGTACTCGGGACAGGGGGCTGTAAACGAGCAGTACTTC.

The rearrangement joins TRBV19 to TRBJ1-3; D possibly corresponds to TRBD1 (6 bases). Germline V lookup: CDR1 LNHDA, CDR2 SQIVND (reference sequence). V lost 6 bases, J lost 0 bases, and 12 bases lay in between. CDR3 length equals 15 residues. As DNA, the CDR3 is TGTGCCAGTAGACCACAGGGAGACTCTGGAAACACCATATATTTT. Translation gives CASRPQGDSGNTIYF.

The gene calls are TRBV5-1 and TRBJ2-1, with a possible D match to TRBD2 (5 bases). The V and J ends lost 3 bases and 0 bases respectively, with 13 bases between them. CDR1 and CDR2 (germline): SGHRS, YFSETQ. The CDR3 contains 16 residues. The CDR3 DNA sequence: TGCGCCAGCAGCTGGATAAGGGAGAGCTCCTACAATGAGCAGTTCTTC. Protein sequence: CASSWIRESSYNEQFF. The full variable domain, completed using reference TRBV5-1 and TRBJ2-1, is KAGVTQTPRYLIKTRGQQVTLSCSPISGHRSVSWYQQTPGQGLQFLFEYFSETQRNKGNFPGRFSGRQFSNSRSEMNVSTLELGDSALYLCASSWIRESSYNEQFFGPGTRLTVL.

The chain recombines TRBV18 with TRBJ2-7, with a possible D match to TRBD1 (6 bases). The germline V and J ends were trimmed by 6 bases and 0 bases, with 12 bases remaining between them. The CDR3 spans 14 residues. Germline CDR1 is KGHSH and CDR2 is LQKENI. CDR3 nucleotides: TGTGCCAGCTCGCCGGACAGTTCCTCCTACGAGCAGTACTTC. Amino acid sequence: CASSPDSSSYEQYF.

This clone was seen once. CDR3 protein: CASTRAELRQNQPQHF. In DNA, the CDR3 is TGTGCCAGTACGAGGGCAGAATTGCGGCAGAATCAGCCCCAGCATTTT. V is TRBV19 and J is TRBJ1-5; D unresolved. CDR3 size: 16 residues. Deletions cut 7 bases from V and 4 bases from J, with 20 bases between. The germline V gene encodes CDR1 LNHDA and CDR2 SQIVND (reference sequence).

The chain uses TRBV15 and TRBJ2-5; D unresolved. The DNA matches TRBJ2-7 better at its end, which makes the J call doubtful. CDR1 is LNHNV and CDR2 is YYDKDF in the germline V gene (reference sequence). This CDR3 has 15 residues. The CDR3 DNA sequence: TGTGCCACCAGCAGAGCACCGTCAGCCGAGTACGAGCAGTACTTC. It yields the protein CATSRAPSAEYEQYF.

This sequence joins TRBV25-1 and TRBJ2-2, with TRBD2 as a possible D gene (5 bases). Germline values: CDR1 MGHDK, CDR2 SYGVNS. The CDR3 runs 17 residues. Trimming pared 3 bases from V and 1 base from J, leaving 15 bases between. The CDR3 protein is CASSEPAVGMNTGELFF. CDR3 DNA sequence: TGTGCCAGCAGTGAGCCAGCGGTGGGGATGAACACCGGGGAGCTGTTTTTT.

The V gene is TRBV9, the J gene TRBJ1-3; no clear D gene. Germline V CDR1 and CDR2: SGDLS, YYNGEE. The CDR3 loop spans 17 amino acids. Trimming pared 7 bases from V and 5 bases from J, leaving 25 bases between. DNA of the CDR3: TGTGCCAGCGCCATTTCGACCGGCCAAGGAGGTAGAAACACCATATATTTT. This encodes CASAISTGQGGRNTIYF.

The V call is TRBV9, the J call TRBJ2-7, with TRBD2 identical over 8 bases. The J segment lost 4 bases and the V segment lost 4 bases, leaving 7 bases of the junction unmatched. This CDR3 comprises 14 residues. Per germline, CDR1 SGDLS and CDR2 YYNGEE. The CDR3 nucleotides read TGTGCCAGCAGCTTCAAGCGGGAGTCGTACGAGCAGTACTTC. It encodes CASSFKRESYEQYF.

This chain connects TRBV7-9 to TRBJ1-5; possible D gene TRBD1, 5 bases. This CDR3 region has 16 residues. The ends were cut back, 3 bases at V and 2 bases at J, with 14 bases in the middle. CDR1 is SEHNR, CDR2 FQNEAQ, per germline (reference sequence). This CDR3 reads CASSFGGGGGNQPQHF. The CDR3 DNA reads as TGTGCCAGCAGCTTCGGCGGCGGGGGTGGCAATCAGCCCCAGCATTTT. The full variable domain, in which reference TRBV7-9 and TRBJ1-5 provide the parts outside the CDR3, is DTGVSQNPRHKITKRGQNVTFRCDPISEHNRLYWYRQTLGQGPEFLTYFQNEAQLEKSRLLSDRFSAERPKGSFSTLEIQRTEQGDSAMYLCASSFGGGGGNQPQHFGDGTRLSIL.

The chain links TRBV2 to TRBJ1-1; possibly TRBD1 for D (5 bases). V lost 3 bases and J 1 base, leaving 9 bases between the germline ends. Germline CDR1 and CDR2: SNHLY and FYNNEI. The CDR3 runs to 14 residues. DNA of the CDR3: TGTGCCAGCAGTGACAGGGCCGGGAACACTGAAGCTTTCTTT. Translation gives CASSDRAGNTEAFF.

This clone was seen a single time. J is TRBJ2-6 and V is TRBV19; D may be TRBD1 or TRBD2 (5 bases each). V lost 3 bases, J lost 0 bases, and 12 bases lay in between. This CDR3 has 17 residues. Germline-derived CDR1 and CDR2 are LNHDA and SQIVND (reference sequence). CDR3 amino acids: CASSIWGRSSGANVLTF. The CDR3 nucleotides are TGTGCCAGTAGTATTTGGGGACGGAGCTCTGGGGCCAACGTCCTGACTTTC.

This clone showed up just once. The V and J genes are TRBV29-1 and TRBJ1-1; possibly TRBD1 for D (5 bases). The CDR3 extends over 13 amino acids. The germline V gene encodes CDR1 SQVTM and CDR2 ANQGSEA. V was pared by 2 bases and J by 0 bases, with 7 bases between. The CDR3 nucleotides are TGCAGCGTTGAATGGGGGGTGAACACTGAAGCTTTCTTT. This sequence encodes CSVEWGVNTEAFF.

CDR3 amino acids: CASSGGAPYNEQFF. CDR3 sequence (DNA): TGTGCCAGCAGCGGGGGAGCACCTTACAATGAGCAGTTCTTC. This chain joins TRBV5-4 and TRBJ2-1; D may match TRBD1 or TRBD2 (5 bases each). CDR1 and CDR2 from the germline V gene are SGHNT and YYREEE (reference sequence). The CDR3 runs to 14 residues. The V end lost 4 bases, the J end lost 4 bases, and 12 bases lay between the germline ends.

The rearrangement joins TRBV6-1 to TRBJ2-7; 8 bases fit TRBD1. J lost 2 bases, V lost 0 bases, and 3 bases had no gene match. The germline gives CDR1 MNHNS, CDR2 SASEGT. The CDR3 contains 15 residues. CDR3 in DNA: TGTGCCAGCAGTGAAGCTACGGGACAGGCCTACGAGCAGTACTTC. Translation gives CASSEATGQAYEQYF.

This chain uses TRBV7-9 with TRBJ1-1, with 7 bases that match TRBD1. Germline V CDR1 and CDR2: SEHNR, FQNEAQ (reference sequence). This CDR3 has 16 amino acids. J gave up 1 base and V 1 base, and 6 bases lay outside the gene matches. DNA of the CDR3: TGTGCCAGCAGCTTAGTCTTAGGGGGCCCGAACACTGAAGCTTTCTTT. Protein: CASSLVLGGPNTEAFF.

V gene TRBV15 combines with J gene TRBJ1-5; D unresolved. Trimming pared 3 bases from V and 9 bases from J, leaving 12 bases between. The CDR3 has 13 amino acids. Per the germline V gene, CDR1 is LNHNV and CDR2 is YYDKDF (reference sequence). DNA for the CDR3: TGTGCCACCAGCAGTGGGCTCCCGGGGCCCCAGCATTTT. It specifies CATSSGLPGPQHF.

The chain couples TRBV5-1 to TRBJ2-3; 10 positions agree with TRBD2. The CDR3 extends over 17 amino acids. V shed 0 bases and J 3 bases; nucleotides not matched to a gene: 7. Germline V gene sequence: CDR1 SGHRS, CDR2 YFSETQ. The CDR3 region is CASSLAVTSGLTDTQYF. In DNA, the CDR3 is TGCGCCAGCAGCTTGGCTGTGACTAGCGGGTTAACAGATACGCAGTATTTT.

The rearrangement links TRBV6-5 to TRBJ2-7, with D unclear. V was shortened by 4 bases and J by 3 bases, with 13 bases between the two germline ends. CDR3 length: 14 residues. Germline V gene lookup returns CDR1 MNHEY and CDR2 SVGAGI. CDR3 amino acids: CASSSTTGFYEQYF. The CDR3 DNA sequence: TGTGCCAGCAGTTCCACAACCGGGTTCTACGAGCAGTACTTC.

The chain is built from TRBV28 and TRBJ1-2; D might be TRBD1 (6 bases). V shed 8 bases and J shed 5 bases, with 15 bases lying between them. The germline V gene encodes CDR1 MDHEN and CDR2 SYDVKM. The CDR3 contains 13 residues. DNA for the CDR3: TGTGCCAGCGGGACATCCCCCTCTTATGGCTACACCTTC. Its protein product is CASGTSPSYGYTF.

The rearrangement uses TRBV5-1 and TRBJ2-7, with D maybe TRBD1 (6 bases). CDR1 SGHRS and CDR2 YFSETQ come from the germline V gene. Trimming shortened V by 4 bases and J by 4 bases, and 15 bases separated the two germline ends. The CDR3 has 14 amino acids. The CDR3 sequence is CASSPGTPGYEQYF. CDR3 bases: TGCGCCAGCAGCCCAGGGACACCCGGATACGAGCAGTACTTC.

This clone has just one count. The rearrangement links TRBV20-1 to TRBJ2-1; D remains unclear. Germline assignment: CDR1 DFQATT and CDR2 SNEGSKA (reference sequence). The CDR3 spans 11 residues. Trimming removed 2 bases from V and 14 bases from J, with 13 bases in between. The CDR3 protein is CSARRALVKFF. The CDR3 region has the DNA TGCAGTGCTAGAAGGGCGCTAGTCAAGTTCTTC.